The rows below give T cell receptor beta chains drawn from one sample of a study of cytomegalovirus exposure and HLA in healthy donors. Sequenced by immunoSEQ multiplex PCR; TCRdb stores in-frame clones only, minus some. Of roughly 150,000 clones in the sample, about 64% were seen once. Sequencing was performed on PBMCs. These receptors were collected from a woman in her 30s in good health and CMV-seropositive. Both conserved end residues are part of each CDR3. The D gene is left open where the match is weak. Only part of the rows carry a size: once, few, many, or a class if the clone is expanded.

v_gene	d_gene	abundance	j_gene	CDR3aa	CDR3nt
TRBV7-2	-	-	TRBJ2-1	CASSLSVGIGGREQFF	TGTGCCAGCAGCTTATCCGTGGGTATAGGAGGGAGAGAGCAGTTCTTC
TRBV10-3	-	-	TRBJ2-5	CAIKSEGGGRETQYF	TGTGCCATCAAATCTGAGGGAGGGGGTCGGGAGACCCAGTACTTC
TRBV5-1	TRBD2	-	TRBJ2-7	CASSLSRLAGGPHEQYF	TGCGCCAGCAGCTTGTCCCGGCTAGCGGGAGGCCCCCACGAGCAGTACTTC
TRBV6-6	-	-	TRBJ1-1	CATYRNTEAFF	TGTGCCACCTATAGGAACACTGAAGCTTTCTTT
TRBV6-5	TRBD1	-	TRBJ2-7	CASRPGQVAYEQYF	TGTGCCAGCAGACCGGGACAGGTGGCCTACGAGCAGTACTTC
TRBV28	TRBD2	few	TRBJ2-7	CATGVTSGGPSSYEQYF	TGTGCCACTGGGGTAACTAGCGGGGGGCCTAGCTCCTACGAGCAGTACTTC
TRBV28	-	-	TRBJ1-6	CATGTLNNSPLHF	TGTGCCACCGGGACTTTAAACAATTCACCCCTCCACTTT
TRBV7-8	-	-	TRBJ1-5	CASSLQAGYQPQHF	TGTGCCAGCAGCTTACAGGCCGGTTATCAGCCCCAGCATTTT
TRBV6-1	-	-	TRBJ1-3	CASSPLAGNTIYF	TGTGCCAGCAGTCCTTTAGCTGGAAACACCATATATTTT
TRBV29-1	-	-	TRBJ2-7	CSVLYGSGTYEQYF	TGCAGCGTTCTTTACGGGAGCGGAACATACGAGCAGTACTTC
TRBV5-1	-	-	TRBJ2-5	CASSLLGARETQYF	TGCGCCAGCAGCTTGTTAGGGGCTAGAGAGACCCAGTACTTC
TRBV7-9	-	-	TRBJ2-7	CASQAGARYEQYF	TGTGCCAGCCAGGCAGGGGCACGCTACGAGCAGTACTTC
TRBV6-1	-	many	TRBJ1-5	CASSLTGYQPQHF	TGTGCCAGCAGCCTGACAGGCTATCAGCCCCAGCATTTT
TRBV5-1	-	-	TRBJ2-7	CASSLFPFSYEQYF	TGCGCCAGCAGCTTGTTTCCCTTCTCCTACGAGCAGTACTTC
TRBV7-8	-	once	TRBJ2-5	CASSFPALEGSAETQYF	TGTGCCAGCAGCTTTCCGGCTTTGGAGGGATCAGCAGAGACCCAGTACTTC